This is a list of T cell receptor beta chains from one sample in a study of cytomegalovirus exposure and HLA in healthy donors. Measured with immunoSEQ multiplex PCR; TCRdb has only the in-frame clones, and not every one. In the table there are about 180,000 clones, 85% of which are singletons. Source material: PBMCs. These receptors were collected from a man aged 18 to 29 in good health and CMV-seropositive. Each CDR3 is given with its conserved first and last residue. A D gene is named only where the DNA matches it firmly. Rows give clone size only sometimes, using once, few, many, or a class for an expanded clone.

TRBD2 NA TRBJ2-5 TRBV4-1 15 CASSHSGGLGETQYF TGCGCCAGCAGCCATAGCGGGGGCCTCGGGGAGACCCAGTACTTC
NA NA TRBJ1-2 TRBV28 16 CASIPREFQGQGGYTF TGTGCCAGCATCCCCCGGGAATTTCAGGGGCAGGGTGGCTACACCTTC
TRBD1 NA TRBJ1-2 TRBV5-6 14 CASSSRDRSYGYTF TGTGCCAGCAGCTCCAGGGACAGGAGCTATGGCTACACCTTC
NA NA TRBJ1-3 TRBV7-8 15 CASSLRSGFTDTIYF TGTGCCAGCAGCTTAAGGTCCGGGTTCACGGACACCATATATTTT
TRBD1 NA TRBJ2-7 TRBV27 14 CASSLTTGGYEQYF TGTGCCAGCAGTCTTACGACAGGGGGCTACGAGCAGTACTTC
NA NA TRBJ1-6 TRBV27 15 CASSLKGFAGSPLHF TGTGCCAGCAGTTTAAAGGGGTTCGCGGGGTCACCCCTCCACTTT
TRBD1 NA TRBJ2-1 TRBV6-5 15 CASRAGTGTHNEQFF TGTGCCAGCAGAGCCGGGACAGGGACCCACAATGAGCAGTTCTTC
NA NA TRBJ2-7 TRBV7-9 14 CASSPRTDSYEQYF TGTGCCAGCAGCCCCCGGACAGATTCCTACGAGCAGTACTTC
TRBD2 NA TRBJ2-1 TRBV10-2 16 CASSGWGTSSYNEQFF TGCGCCAGCAGTGGTTGGGGGACTAGCTCCTACAATGAGCAGTTCTTC
TRBD1 few TRBJ2-7 TRBV4-2 13 CASSLETGDEQYF TGTGCCAGCAGCCTGGAGACAGGGGACGAGCAGTACTTC
NA NA TRBJ2-3 TRBV4-1 15 CASSQVAGAPDTQYF TGCGCCAGCAGCCAAGTGGCGGGGGCCCCGGATACGCAGTATTTT
TRBD2 once TRBJ2-7 TRBV28 18 CASSLTSWSGRVTYEQYF TGTGCCAGCAGTTTAACTTCGTGGTCGGGGAGGGTCACCTACGAGCAGTACTTC
NA NA TRBJ2-7 TRBV28 15 CASSLMADLTYEQYF TGTGCCAGCAGTTTAATGGCAGATTTAACCTACGAGCAGTACTTC
NA NA TRBJ1-1 TRBV7-8 14 CASSLGSGRTEAFF TGTGCCAGCAGCTTGGGGTCCGGGAGGACTGAAGCTTTCTTT
NA once TRBJ1-2 TRBV28 15 CASSPPTRANYGYTF TGTGCCAGCAGTCCCCCCACCAGGGCTAACTATGGCTACACCTTC
TRBD1 NA TRBJ1-6 TRBV9 15 CASSSAGTGASPLHF TGTGCCAGCAGCTCCGCCGGGACAGGGGCATCACCCCTCCACTTT
NA few TRBJ2-2 TRBV18 13 CASSPQGTGELFF TGTGCCAGCTCACCCCAGGGGACCGGGGAGCTGTTTTTT
NA NA TRBJ1-2 TRBV6-1 14 CASSESRRNYGYTF TGTGCCAGCAGTGAATCTCGCAGAAACTATGGCTACACCTTC
TRBD1 NA TRBJ2-4 TRBV28 14 CASSEGQDLNIQYF TGTGCCAGCAGTGAGGGACAGGACCTTAACATTCAGTACTTC
NA NA TRBJ2-2 TRBV29-1 11 CSAVATGELFF TGCAGCGCCGTCGCGACCGGGGAGCTGTTTTTT
NA NA TRBJ2-7 TRBV28 15 CASRFGGASSYEQYF TGTGCCAGCAGGTTTGGCGGGGCGAGCTCCTACGAGCAGTACTTC
NA NA TRBJ2-3 TRBV28 13 CASSLFSRFLQYF TGTGCCAGCAGTTTATTTTCGAGGTTTCTTCAGTATTTT
TRBD1 NA TRBJ2-3 TRBV5-6 16 CASSLDRADFRDTQYF TGTGCCAGCAGCCTCGACAGGGCCGATTTTAGAGATACGCAGTATTTT
TRBD1 NA TRBJ2-1 TRBV7-8 15 CASSLARTGYNEQFF TGTGCCAGCAGCTTAGCGAGGACAGGCTACAATGAGCAGTTCTTC
TRBD1 NA TRBJ2-7 TRBV6-1 14 CASSEGDSSYEQYF TGTGCCAGCAGTGAAGGGGACAGCTCCTACGAGCAGTACTTC
NA NA TRBJ1-3 TRBV9 15 CASSVDGVSGNTIYF TGTGCCAGCAGCGTAGATGGAGTCTCTGGAAACACCATATATTTT
TRBD1 NA TRBJ1-1 TRBV28 20 CASSPDRGPFGLQRRAEAFF TGTGCCAGCAGTCCAGACAGGGGACCTTTTGGCCTACAACGTAGGGCTGAAGCTTTCTTT
NA NA TRBJ1-1 TRBV6-6 14 CASSWEGSSPEAFF TGTGCCAGCAGCTGGGAGGGGTCTTCCCCTGAAGCTTTCTTT
NA few TRBJ1-5 TRBV7-2 13 CASSFGYNQPQHF TGTGCCAGCAGCTTCGGGTATAATCAGCCCCAGCATTTT
TRBD2 NA TRBJ2-7 TRBV27 14 CASSFRGERYEQYF TGTGCCAGCAGTTTCCGGGGGGAAAGGTACGAGCAGTACTTC
NA NA TRBJ2-1 TRBV18 14 CASSPPSGDNEQFF TGTGCCAGCTCACCACCGTCCGGGGACAATGAGCAGTTCTTC
TRBD1 NA TRBJ1-1 TRBV6-5 14 CASSLRDRDTEAFF TGTGCCAGCAGTCTCCGGGACAGGGACACTGAAGCTTTCTTT
TRBD2 NA TRBJ2-1 TRBV5-1 15 CASSLAGGNNNEQFF TGCGCCAGCAGCCTAGCGGGAGGGAATAACAATGAGCAGTTCTTC
TRBD2 once TRBJ2-7 TRBV29-1 13 CSTWTSGYHEQYF TGCAGCACTTGGACTAGCGGGTACCACGAGCAGTACTTC
TRBD1 NA TRBJ2-2 TRBV5-1 14 CASKTGGSTGELFF TGCGCCAGCAAAACAGGGGGCTCAACCGGGGAGCTGTTTTTT
TRBD2 few TRBJ2-1 TRBV28 20 CASSSTRGMAGGPSYNEQFF TGTGCCAGCAGTTCCACCCGAGGGATGGCGGGAGGGCCTTCCTACAATGAGCAGTTCTTC
TRBD2 NA TRBJ2-1 TRBV28 18 CASSPPGLAGGGYNEQFF TGTGCCAGCAGTCCTCCGGGACTAGCGGGAGGTGGGTACAATGAGCAGTTCTTC
NA NA TRBJ2-2 TRBV6-5 14 CASSYRGRVGELFF TGTGCCAGCAGTTATCGGGGTCGAGTCGGGGAGCTGTTTTTT
NA once TRBJ2-1 TRBV11-2 13 CASSFMGSNEQFF TGTGCCAGCAGCTTTATGGGGAGCAATGAGCAGTTCTTC
TRBD1 once TRBJ2-5 TRBV28 16 CASSLPTDATGETQYF TGTGCCAGCAGTTTACCAACCGACGCGACAGGGGAAACCCAGTACTTC
NA NA TRBJ2-5 TRBV5-1 14 CASSPISRGQTQYF TGCGCCAGCAGCCCAATCTCCAGGGGTCAGACCCAGTACTTC